Listed below are T cell receptor beta chains from one sample, sequenced in a study of control samples from healthy donors and cancer patients. Clones were sequenced by immunoSEQ multiplex PCR, and TCRdb holds only the in-frame ones, with some missing. The repertoire holds hundreds of thousands of clones, roughly 82% seen once, with roughly 13% in the top ten. Sequenced: PBMCs. These TCRs come from a woman aged 55-69 years with lung cancer. Each CDR3 is given with its conserved first and last residue. The order of the fields is J gene, clone size, D gene, V gene, CDR3 DNA, CDR3 protein. D genes are given only for firm matches. Some rows have no size entry. The others give once, few or many, or a class for an expanded clone.

>TRBJ1-5|-|TRBD1|TRBV28
TGTGCCAGCAGTTTCCTCAGGGGGCAGGTTCAGCCCCAGCATTTT
CASSFLRGQVQPQHF
>TRBJ2-7|-|TRBD1|TRBV7-2
TGTGCCAGCAGCTTTGACCGGGACAGGGCATACGAGCAGTACTTC
CASSFDRDRAYEQYF
>TRBJ2-7|-|-|TRBV15
TGTGCCACCAGCAGAGATTATGACCCAGGGACACTTCCGCTGGGTGAGCAGTACTTC
CATSRDYDPGTLPLGEQYF
>TRBJ2-5|-|TRBD2|TRBV7-9
TGTGCCAGCAGCTTTGGGTCTAGCGGGGGAGAAGAGACCCAGTACTTC
CASSFGSSGGEETQYF
>TRBJ1-3|-|-|TRBV7-9
TGTGCCAGCAGCTCCCCCTTGAAGGGAAACACCATATATTTT
CASSSPLKGNTIYF
>TRBJ2-3|-|TRBD2|TRBV4-1
TGCGCCAGCAGCCAGACCCCTAGCGGGCCTTATACGCAGTATTTT
CASSQTPSGPYTQYF
>TRBJ2-2|-|TRBD2|TRBV11-2
TGTGCCAGCAGCTACCGCCCGACGGGACTAGCTGCCGGGGAGCTGTTTTTT
CASSYRPTGLAAGELFF
>TRBJ2-5|-|-|TRBV7-9
TGTGCCAGCAGCCTACCGTGGGCGGAGACCCAGTACTTC
CASSLPWAETQYF
>TRBJ1-3|few|-|TRBV18
TGTGCCAGCTCACCACCGTCCAGGAGCTCTGGAAACACCATATATTTT
CASSPPSRSSGNTIYF
>TRBJ2-5|-|TRBD2|TRBV5-1
TGCGCCAGCAGCTCACTAGCGGGTGAGGGAGAGACCCAGTACTTC
CASSSLAGEGETQYF
>TRBJ1-1|-|-|TRBV5-6
TGTGCCAGCAGCTTATACACACAGGGTTTGGCCACTGAAGCTTTCTTT
CASSLYTQGLATEAFF
>TRBJ2-7|-|TRBD2|TRBV29-1
TGCAGCGTTGAAGATGGGGGGGGCTACGAGCAGTACTTC
CSVEDGGGYEQYF
>TRBJ1-3|few|-|TRBV6-1
TGTGCCAGCAGTGAAGACGGATTCGGAAACACCATATATTTT
CASSEDGFGNTIYF